The rows below give T cell receptor beta chains drawn from one sample of a study of T cell changes during pregnancy in multiple sclerosis. Some clones are missing from TCRdb's copy, which holds only in-frame ones; the method was immunoSEQ multiplex PCR. The sample has about 68,000 clones; about 91% are singletons. Sequenced material: peripheral blood, taken in the second trimester of pregnancy. These receptors were collected from a female donor in good health, enrolled as a control in a pregnancy study. The CDR3 runs from the conserved cysteine through the conserved F or W. A D gene is named only where the DNA matches it firmly. The size field is filled for only some rows; it gives once, few, many or a size class.

clone_size j_call cdr3_length v_call d_call cdr3_nt cdr3_aa
NA TRBJ2-7 13 TRBV5-4 TRBD2 TGTGCCAGCAGCTTGAGGACTAGCTACGAGCAGTACTTC CASSLRTSYEQYF
NA TRBJ2-1 18 TRBV4-3 NA TGCGCCAGCAGCCAAGACCTCCCCGGTGCGAGCTCCTACAATGAGCAGTTCTTC CASSQDLPGASSYNEQFF
NA TRBJ2-5 13 TRBV5-1 NA TGCGCCAGCAAATTCGGGGGTGAGGAGACCCAGTACTTC CASKFGGEETQYF
NA TRBJ2-3 14 TRBV9 TRBD2 TGTGCCAGCAGCGCGGGACTAGGAGAGGATACGCAGTATTTT CASSAGLGEDTQYF
NA TRBJ2-2 16 TRBV11-2 TRBD1 TGTGCCAGCAGCCTCCGGACAGGGTTGAACACCGGGGAGCTGTTTTTT CASSLRTGLNTGELFF
once TRBJ1-2 13 TRBV5-6 NA TGTGCCAGCAGCTTGGGGCGGAACTATGGCTACACCTTC CASSLGRNYGYTF
NA TRBJ1-2 16 TRBV9 NA TGTGCCAGCAGCGTAGATGGGGGGGCCGTCGTCTATGGCTACACCTTC CASSVDGGAVVYGYTF
NA TRBJ2-7 16 TRBV21-1 NA TGTGCCAGCAGCTTTCTAGCGGGAGGAAGAGACTACGAGCAGTACTTC CASSFLAGGRDYEQYF
few TRBJ2-3 13 TRBV6-4 NA TGTGCCAGCAGTTACAGGGCCACAGATACGCAGTATTTT CASSYRATDTQYF
NA TRBJ2-6 17 TRBV28 NA TGTGCCAGCAGTTCCGACAGCCGGGTCTCTGGGGCCAACGTCCTGACTTTC CASSSDSRVSGANVLTF
NA TRBJ2-3 13 TRBV4-3 NA TGCGCCAGCAGCCAAGATCTGGGAGGTACGCAGTATTTT CASSQDLGGTQYF
NA TRBJ1-2 13 TRBV28 TRBD1 TGTGCCAGCAGGTTACAGGGGAACTATGGCTACACCTTC CASRLQGNYGYTF
NA TRBJ2-1 15 TRBV10-3 NA TGTGCCATCAGTGATAGCGGACCAGACTACAATGAGCAGTTCTTC CAISDSGPDYNEQFF
NA TRBJ2-7 16 TRBV9 TRBD1 TGTGCCAGCAGCTCATCAGGGGGGACAGGTTCCTACGAGCAGTACTTC CASSSSGGTGSYEQYF
NA TRBJ2-1 12 TRBV5-6 NA TGTGCCAGCAGCCCGGGGGTGGGGGAGCAGTTCTTC CASSPGVGEQFF
NA TRBJ2-3 17 TRBV5-1 TRBD1 TGCGCCAGCAGCTTGGACTTTCCGGGACAGATCACAGATACGCAGTATTTT CASSLDFPGQITDTQYF
few TRBJ2-7 19 TRBV21-1 NA TGTGCCAGCAGCGATGGGACTAGCGGGAGAAAAATCAAGTGGAGCGAGCAGTACTTC CASSDGTSGRKIKWSEQYF
NA TRBJ2-5 15 TRBV28 TRBD2 TGTGCCAGCAGTCGGGGGGGGGCTACACCCGGGACCCAGTACTTC CASSRGGATPGTQYF
once TRBJ2-5 15 TRBV5-1 TRBD1 TGCGCCAGCACCAGAGACAGGGGGTTCGGAGAGACCCAGTACTTC CASTRDRGFGETQYF
NA TRBJ2-3 12 TRBV7-8 NA TGTGCCAGCAGCCTCAGGGTCGATACGCAGTATTTT CASSLRVDTQYF
NA TRBJ1-6 16 TRBV4-2 NA TGTGCCAGCAGCCCCCTCCCTAACGGGGAAAATTCACCCCTCCACTTT CASSPLPNGENSPLHF
few TRBJ1-1 12 TRBV2 NA TGTGCCAGCAGTGGGGACTCTCCGAAAGCTTTCTTT CASSGDSPKAFF